Listed below are T cell receptor beta chains from one sample, sequenced in a study of T cells in Graves' hyperthyroidism and ophthalmopathy. TCRdb used MiXCR to reprocess the multiplex PCR reads, holding one entry per CDR3 protein. Of 300,000 to 450,000 distinct CDR3 sequences listed, roughly 25% were seen once; the top ten hold roughly 80%. Specimen: blood. The origin of the receptors is a man aged 50 or older with Graves' hyperthyroidism. CDR3s include the opening cysteine and the closing phenylalanine or tryptophan. The order of the fields is clone size, V gene, J gene, D gene, CDR3 protein, CDR3 DNA. A D gene is named only where the DNA matches it firmly. Rows give clone size only sometimes, using once, few, many, or a class for an expanded clone.

few	TRBV20-1	TRBJ2-2	TRBD1	CSARGDRGSAGELFF	TGCAGTGCTAGAGGTGACAGGGGATCGGCCGGGGAGCTGTTTTTT
-	TRBV2	TRBJ2-2	TRBD2	CASRRGLAGGAGELFF	TGTGCCAGCAGAAGGGGACTAGCGGGAGGAGCCGGGGAGCTGTTTTTT
few	TRBV4-1	TRBJ2-7	-	CASSQDPEALQQYF	TGCGCCAGCAGCCAAGATCCAGAGGCTTTGCAGCAGTACTTC
-	TRBV5-1	TRBJ2-1	TRBD2	CASSLSGSENNEQFF	TGCGCCAGCAGCTTAAGCGGGAGTGAGAACAATGAGCAGTTCTTC
many	TRBV5-6	TRBJ1-1	-	CASSFEVTEAFF	TGTGCCAGCAGCTTTGAGGTCACTGAAGCTTTCTTT
few	TRBV4-2	TRBJ2-3	TRBD2	CASSQTSASGNPKDTQYF	TGTGCCAGCAGCCAAACGTCGGCTAGCGGGAACCCCAAGGATACGCAGTATTTT
many	TRBV2	TRBJ2-1	TRBD2	CASGTSGSYEQFF	TGTGCCAGCGGCACTAGCGGGAGTTATGAGCAGTTCTTC
few	TRBV29-1	TRBJ2-2	-	CSVESDPGELFF	TGCAGCGTTGAGTCGGATCCCGGGGAGCTGTTTTTT
-	TRBV6-1	TRBJ1-2	-	CASSRSKWAGNYGYTF	TGTGCCAGCAGTAGATCCAAGTGGGCAGGCAACTATGGCTACACCTTC
many	TRBV5-1	TRBJ2-3	TRBD1	CASSSITTGDTQYF	TGCGCCAGCAGCTCGATTACGACAGGGGATACGCAGTATTTT
-	TRBV9	TRBJ2-3	-	CASSVAGLSSTDTQYF	TGTGCCAGCAGCGTAGCCGGGTTATCTAGCACAGATACGCAGTATTTT
-	TRBV5-1	TRBJ2-1	-	CASSSRQVLLGSYNEQFF	TGCGCCAGCAGCTCACGACAGGTTTTGTTGGGCTCCTACAATGAGCAGTTCTTC
many	TRBV11-2	TRBJ2-1	TRBD2	CASSFQAGGAYNEQFF	TGTGCCAGCAGCTTTCAGGCGGGAGGAGCCTACAATGAGCAGTTCTTC
-	TRBV28	TRBJ1-2	-	CASSRRRKYGYTF	TGTGCCAGCAGCCGTAGGCGGAAGTATGGCTACACCTTC
few	TRBV3-1	TRBJ2-5	-	CASSQEVQGNQETQYF	TGTGCCAGCAGCCAAGAGGTTCAGGGCAACCAAGAGACCCAGTACTTC
few	TRBV6-5	TRBJ1-1	-	CASSTLAGGLGEAFF	TGTGCCAGCAGTACTCTTGCGGGGGGCCTCGGTGAAGCTTTCTTT
many	TRBV7-3	TRBJ2-1	TRBD2	CASSLTFTSGYNEQFF	TGTGCCAGCAGCTTAACGTTTACTAGCGGGTACAATGAGCAGTTCTTC
few	TRBV29-1	TRBJ2-7	-	CSVVGQGTSGSYEQYF	TGCAGCGTTGTGGGACAGGGGACTAGCGGCTCCTACGAGCAGTACTTC
-	TRBV5-1	TRBJ2-1	TRBD1	CASSRSDRDNEQFF	TGCGCCAGCAGCAGATCGGACAGGGACAATGAGCAGTTCTTC
few	TRBV5-6	TRBJ2-1	-	CASSFVTLSFNEQFF	TGTGCCAGCAGCTTTGTGACGTTAAGTTTCAATGAGCAGTTCTTC
few	TRBV12-3/TRBV12-4	TRBJ2-5	-	CASSYEGMEETQYF	TGTGCCAGCAGTTATGAAGGTATGGAAGAGACCCAGTACTTC
-	TRBV7-8	TRBJ2-7	-	CASSLKLYEQYF	TGTGCCAGCAGCTTAAAACTATACGAGCAGTACTTC
many	TRBV12-3/TRBV12-4	TRBJ2-5	TRBD2	CASSPTSGEQETQYF	TGTGCCAGCAGCCCGACTAGCGGGGAACAAGAGACCCAGTACTTC
-	TRBV4-2	TRBJ2-1	-	CASSQVGQNNEQFF	TGTGCCAGCAGCCAAGTGGGGCAAAACAATGAGCAGTTCTTC
-	TRBV15	TRBJ2-7	TRBD2	CATSRDPSGTYEQYF	TGTGCCACCAGCAGAGACCCTAGCGGGACCTACGAGCAGTACTTC
-	TRBV27	TRBJ2-2	-	CASTSGTTNTGELFF	TGTGCCAGCACCTCCGGGACCACTAACACCGGGGAGCTGTTTTTT
many	TRBV20-1	TRBJ2-7	TRBD2	CSARLAGIYEQYF	TGCAGTGCTAGACTAGCGGGAATCTACGAGCAGTACTTC
-	TRBV18	TRBJ2-3	TRBD2	CASSPPGLVSDTQYF	TGTGCCAGCTCACCACCGGGACTAGTATCAGATACGCAGTATTTT
-	TRBV20-1	TRBJ2-7	TRBD2	CSARGLANSYQQYF	TGCAGTGCTAGAGGACTAGCCAATTCCTACCAGCAGTACTTC
many	TRBV20-1	TRBJ2-7	-	CSARGPGQSTYEQYF	TGCAGTGCTAGAGGGCCGGGGCAGAGCACCTACGAGCAGTACTTC
many	TRBV5-1	TRBJ2-5	-	CASSFRQQETQYF	TGCGCCAGCAGCTTTCGACAGCAAGAGACCCAGTACTTC
few	TRBV7-3	TRBJ2-5	-	CASSPSPQTVTQYF	TGTGCCAGCAGCCCTAGCCCCCAAACCGTGACCCAGTACTTC
few	TRBV5-1	TRBJ1-4	TRBD1	CASSWRGRGDVEKLFF	TGCGCCAGCAGCTGGAGGGGGCGCGGGGATGTTGAAAAACTGTTTTTT
many	TRBV10-3	TRBJ2-3	TRBD2	CAISDGRASDTQYF	TGTGCCATCAGTGACGGGAGGGCCTCAGATACGCAGTATTTT
-	TRBV29-1	TRBJ2-7	-	CSVLRGTYEQYF	TGCAGCGTTCTGCGGGGCACCTACGAGCAGTACTTC
-	TRBV5-5	TRBJ2-7	TRBD2	CASSAGLAGGPYEQYF	TGTGCCAGCAGCGCCGGACTAGCGGGAGGTCCCTACGAGCAGTACTTC
few	TRBV10-3	TRBJ2-5	-	CAISDGRETQYF	TGTGCCATCAGTGATGGGAGAGAGACCCAGTACTTC
few	TRBV7-9	TRBJ2-1	-	CASSLAGTYQQFF	TGTGCCAGCAGCTTAGCAGGTACATATCAGCAGTTCTTC
few	TRBV5-1	TRBJ2-1	-	CASTAGQSYNEQFF	TGCGCCAGCACTGCGGGACAGTCCTACAATGAGCAGTTCTTC
many	TRBV2	TRBJ2-1	-	CASSGPMDNEQFF	TGTGCCAGCAGTGGTCCCATGGACAATGAGCAGTTCTTC
few	TRBV18	TRBJ1-1	-	CASSPGVGMNTEAFF	TGTGCCAGCTCACCCGGAGTGGGGATGAACACTGAAGCTTTCTTT
few	TRBV12-3/TRBV12-4	TRBJ2-1	TRBD2	CASSFWGGRADEQFF	TGTGCCAGCAGTTTTTGGGGCGGGAGGGCCGATGAGCAGTTCTTC
many	TRBV6-1	TRBJ1-5	TRBD1	CASSLTGDNQPQHF	TGTGCCAGCAGTTTGACAGGGGATAATCAGCCCCAGCATTTT
-	TRBV10-3	TRBJ2-1	TRBD2	CAIAAGLHNEQFF	TGTGCGATCGCAGCGGGACTCCACAATGAGCAGTTCTTC
-	TRBV5-1	TRBJ2-1	-	CASSLVRDEQFF	TGCGCCAGCAGCTTGGTTAGGGATGAGCAGTTCTTC